The T cell receptor (beta chain) under discussion was sequenced for a study of blood T cell repertoires in COVID-19. Study-level background: The origin of the acute and convalescent COVID-19 samples was the United States, Italy and Spain. The analysed material was cDNA or gDNA that came from T cells, B-cell-depleted T cells, or PBMCs.

This CDR3 comprises 12 residues. In its sample, this clone was seen many times. In the source study's methods: For nucleated cells, counts were estimated from reference gene primer amplification. Repertoires were generated with immunoSEQ multiplex PCR, while TCRdb's copy carries only in-frame clones and drops some. V, J and clone size reflect that table, while D and trimming were determined from the DNA. The sample shows under 250,000 clones, roughly 85% of them seen only once. Specimen: peripheral blood. The clonotype was recovered from a woman in her 70s with active or convalescent COVID-19. J is TRBJ1-1 and V is TRBV21-1; the table's D call TRBD1 went unverified against the DNA. TRBV21-1 represents a pseudogene. The CDR3 spells CASRQGNTEAFF. CDR3 bases: TGTGCCAGCAGACAGGGGAACACTGAAGCTTTCTTT.